The 8 T cell receptor beta chains below were found in one sample sequenced in a study of blood T cell repertoires in COVID-19. The table came from immunoSEQ multiplex PCR; TCRdb's copy has only in-frame clones and leaves some out. The sample contains 200,000 to 300,000 clones, about 80% of which appear only once. The material sequenced was peripheral blood. These receptors were collected from an elderly man with acute or convalescent COVID-19.

The CDR3 region is CASSHTRDSLNYGYTF. Written as DNA, the CDR3 is TGTGCCAGCAGCCATACACGGGACAGCTTAAACTATGGCTACACCTTC. The chain links TRBV14 to TRBJ1-2, with 7 bases lining up with TRBD1. This CDR3 contains 16 residues. The V gene end was trimmed by 3 bases and the J gene end by 2 bases; junction bases not matched to a gene: 9. Germline V CDR1 and CDR2: SGHDN, FVKESK.

The rearrangement uses TRBV6-4 and TRBJ1-6, with TRBD1 matching 7 bases. The CDR3 contains 15 residues. CDR1 and CDR2 from the germline V gene are MRHNA and SNTAGT. J was trimmed by 5 bases and V by 5 bases; bases with no gene match: 6. CDR3 DNA sequence: TGTGCCAGCAGTCGACAGACAGGGAATAATTCACCCCTCCACTTT. It translates to CASSRQTGNNSPLHF.

The V gene is TRBV15, the J gene TRBJ1-2; the match to TRBD1 covers 9 bases. Germline CDR1 reads LNHNV; CDR2 reads YYDKDF (reference sequence). V shed 3 bases, J shed 7 bases, and the junction held 9 bases outside the gene matches. The CDR3 has 15 amino acids. The CDR3, as DNA: TGTGCCACCAGCAGGGAGGGACAGGGTATGGTTGGCTACACCTTC. Translated, it gives CATSREGQGMVGYTF.

This clone was seen only once. DNA for the CDR3: TGCAGCGTTTCCAGGTTCACCTCCTACAATGAGCAGTTCTTC. It is translated as CSVSRFTSYNEQFF. The chain joins TRBV29-1 to TRBJ2-1; D remains unclear. The V end was cut by 5 bases, the J end by 0 bases, with 11 bases between. Germline loops: CDR1 SQVTM, CDR2 ANQGSEA. This CDR3 is 14 amino acids long.

V is TRBV7-9 and J is TRBJ1-2; 7 bases are a match to TRBD1. CDR1 and CDR2 (germline): SEHNR, FQNEAQ (reference sequence). V lost 4 bases to trimming and J lost 8 bases; unmatched junction nucleotides: 7. The length of the CDR3 is 13 residues. The chain's CDR3 is CASSSQTGSGYTF. For the CDR3, the DNA is TGTGCCAGCAGCTCCCAGACAGGGTCGGGCTACACCTTC.

The V and J genes are TRBV9 and TRBJ1-2, with 7 bases matching TRBD1. The CDR3 covers 16 residues. Losses at the gene ends were 0 bases for V and 0 bases for J; bases not matched to a gene: 5. Per the germline V gene, CDR1 is SGDLS and CDR2 is YYNGEE. As DNA, the CDR3 is TGTGCCAGCAGCGTAGCTCCGACAGGGACTAACTATGGCTACACCTTC. Its protein product is CASSVAPTGTNYGYTF.

The CDR3 here is CASSLLGGRAKNIQYF. The DNA of the CDR3 is TGTGCCAGCAGCTTGTTGGGGGGGCGAGCCAAAAACATTCAGTACTTC. The rearrangement links TRBV5-6 to TRBJ2-4; a weak D match, TRBD2 (7 bases). Germline values: CDR1 SGHDT, CDR2 YYEEEE. CDR3 length: 16 residues. The V end lost 1 base, the J end lost 0 bases, and 11 bases lay between the germline ends. Complete variable domain (other parts from reference TRBV5-6 and TRBJ2-4): DAGVTQSPTHLIKTRGQQVTLRCSPKSGHDTVSWYQQALGQGPQFIFQYYEEEERQRGNFPDRFSGHQFPNYSSELNVNALLLGDSALYLCASSLLGGRAKNIQYFGAGTRLSVL.

The CDR3 nucleotides are TGTGCCAGCAGTGAACTAATACGACAGGGGGCAGGGACTAACTATGGCTACACCTTC. Encoded protein: CASSELIRQGAGTNYGYTF. The chain couples TRBV6-1 to TRBJ1-2; TRBD1 matches at 10 bases. CDR1 and CDR2 from the germline V gene are MNHNS and SASEGT. J was trimmed by 0 bases and V by 2 bases; bases with no gene match: 12. The CDR3 runs 19 residues.